Following are 11 T cell receptor beta chains from one sample sequenced in a study of early stage breast cancer tumors. Clones were sequenced by immunoSEQ multiplex PCR, and TCRdb holds only the in-frame ones, with some missing. The sample contains tens of thousands of clones, around 90% of which appear only once. Sequences were obtained from blood. These TCRs come from a person in their 70s with breast cancer.

The V gene is TRBV9, the J gene TRBJ2-5; D is possibly TRBD2 (6 bases). Germline values: CDR1 SGDLS, CDR2 YYNGEE. The CDR3 contains 15 residues. V was shortened by 4 bases and J by 4 bases, with 17 bases between the two germline ends. DNA for the CDR3: TGTGCCAGCAGCCCTACTCTGGGGGGAGGAGAGACCCAGTACTTC. It encodes CASSPTLGGGETQYF.

The chain is built from TRBV7-9 and TRBJ2-7; a weak D match, TRBD2 (6 bases). The length of the CDR3 is 15 residues. V lost 3 bases, J lost 6 bases, and 18 bases lay in between. Germline V CDR1 and CDR2: SEHNR, FQNEAQ (reference sequence). The CDR3 sequence: CASSFRVGGGGEQYF. Here the CDR3 DNA reads TGTGCCAGCAGCTTTAGAGTAGGTGGGGGAGGCGAGCAGTACTTC.

The chain has TRBV5-1 and TRBJ2-7, with 10 nucleotides matching TRBD1. Per germline, CDR1 SGHRS and CDR2 YFSETQ. The CDR3 sequence is 13 residues long. V was clipped by 1 base and J by 12 bases; unmatched bases: 7. CDR3 sequence reads: CASSLNGGQGSYF. The CDR3 coding sequence is TGCGCCAGCAGCTTGAATGGGGGACAGGGGTCGTACTTC. Full variable domain (outside the CDR3, taken from reference TRBV5-1 and TRBJ2-7): KAGVTQTPRYLIKTRGQQVTLSCSPISGHRSVSWYQQTPGQGLQFLFEYFSETQRNKGNFPGRFSGRQFSNSRSEMNVSTLELGDSALYLCASSLNGGQGSYFGPGTRLTVT.

The V gene is TRBV29-1, the J gene TRBJ1-1; maybe TRBD1 (5 bases). CDR3 length: 12 residues. The germline V gene has CDR1 SQVTM and CDR2 ANQGSEA. The germline V and J ends were trimmed by 7 bases and 3 bases, with 12 bases remaining between them. The CDR3 DNA is TGCAGCGCCAGGGTAACGGACACTGAAGCTTTCTTT. This codes for CSARVTDTEAFF.

The chain carries TRBV4-3 and TRBJ2-7; a weak D match, TRBD1 (6 bases). Between the trimmed V and J ends, which lost 0 bases and 2 bases, there was a span of 17 bases. The CDR3 runs to 17 residues. From germline, CDR1 is LGHNA and CDR2 YSLEER. The CDR3, as DNA: TGCGCCAGCAGCCAAGATAGCGCACCGGACAGAGCCTACGAGCAGTACTTC. Translated: CASSQDSAPDRAYEQYF.

CDR3 nucleotide sequence: TGTGCCAGTTCGTCGCGGCCCCAGCATTTT. As protein: CASSSRPQHF. This rearrangement joins TRBV19 to TRBJ1-5; the D is unclear. The CDR3 loop spans 10 amino acids. Germline lookup yields CDR1 LNHDA and CDR2 SQIVND (reference sequence). Trimming shortened V by 8 bases and J by 9 bases, and 8 bases separated the two germline ends. The full variable domain, in which reference TRBV19 and TRBJ1-5 provide the parts outside the CDR3, is DGGITQSPKYLFRKEGQNVTLSCEQNLNHDAMYWYRQDPGQGLRLIYYSQIVNDFQKGDIAEGYSVSREKKESFPLTVTSAQKNPTAFYLCASSSRPQHFGDGTRLSIL.

This clone was observed a handful of times. The chain carries TRBV11-2 and TRBJ1-1; no clear D. CDR3 length: 14 amino acids. From germline, CDR1 is SGHAT and CDR2 FQNNGV. Trimming took off 0 bases at V and 7 bases at J, with 12 bases between the two ends. The CDR3 DNA sequence: TGTGCCAGCAGCTTAGATCCAGGATTCGGTGAAGCTTTCTTT. Translation gives CASSLDPGFGEAFF.

V is TRBV7-9 and J is TRBJ2-3; 9 positions match TRBD2. This CDR3 region has 19 residues. Germline CDR1 reads SEHNR; CDR2 reads FQNEAQ (reference sequence). V was pared by 1 base and J by 0 bases, with 11 bases of the junction left unmatched. CDR3 region: CASSLGTAGGPASTDTQYF. The CDR3 coding sequence is TGTGCCAGCAGCTTAGGTACAGCGGGGGGCCCGGCTAGCACAGATACGCAGTATTTT. The whole variable domain, filled in from reference TRBV7-9 and TRBJ2-3, reads DTGVSQNPRHKITKRGQNVTFRCDPISEHNRLYWYRQTLGQGPEFLTYFQNEAQLEKSRLLSDRFSAERPKGSFSTLEIQRTEQGDSAMYLCASSLGTAGGPASTDTQYFGPGTRLTVL.

The chain carries TRBV6-6 and TRBJ2-1; 8 nucleotides match TRBD2. This CDR3 has 16 amino acids. CDR1 MNHNY and CDR2 SVGAGI come from the germline V gene (reference sequence). The ends lost 0 bases at V and 8 bases at J; junction bases unmatched: 9. CDR3 region: CASSYSSGITRDEQFF. The CDR3 coding sequence is TGTGCCAGCAGTTACTCTAGCGGGATAACGCGCGATGAGCAGTTCTTC.

The CDR3 DNA is TGTGCCAGCAGCTCCGGGGGGACTGAAGCTTTCTTT. Translated: CASSSGGTEAFF. The rearrangement links TRBV7-8 to TRBJ1-1; a weak D match, TRBD1 (5 bases). The CDR3 runs to 12 residues. Trimming left V 4 bases short and J 5 bases short, with 8 bases between. Germline V gene data show CDR1 as SGHVS and CDR2 as FQNEAQ. Drawing the rest from reference TRBV7-8 and TRBJ1-1, the complete variable domain is GAGVSQSPRYKVAKRGQDVALRCDPISGHVSLFWYQQALGQGPEFLTYFQNEAQLDKSGLPSDRFFAERPEGSVSTLKIQRTQQEDSAVYLCASSSGGTEAFFGQGTRLTVV.

This chain joins TRBV2 and TRBJ1-6; D unresolved. Germline-derived CDR1 and CDR2 are SNHLY and FYNNEI. Trimming pared 6 bases from V and 0 bases from J, leaving 18 bases between. The CDR3 extends over 18 amino acids. DNA for the CDR3: TGTGCCAGCAGCTATACCCCAAGCTACCGCTCCTATAATTCACCCCTCCACTTT. Translated, it gives CASSYTPSYRSYNSPLHF.